This T cell receptor beta chain was documented in a study of tumor-infiltrating lymphocytes in primary liver carcinoma. Both blood RNA, taken from unsorted whole blood, and germline DNA were extracted. Before the operation took place, about 4.4 milliliters of peripheral blood were collected. Trimming removed 10 bases from V and 0 bases from J; junction bases left unmatched: 10. CDR1 and CDR2 from the germline V gene are MGHRA and YSYEKL. The CDR3 has 16 residues. The authors made TCR beta cDNA from around 500 ng total RNA with a constant-region primer. Slightly modified ARM-PCR served as the procedure for the TCR beta libraries. These libraries came from three rounds of nested multiplex PCR. Primers for the first two PCR rounds were TRBV1-TRBV30 forward primers and a C-beta reverse primer (approximately 10 cycles per round). TCRdb itself ran the multiplex PCR reads through MiXCR, one entry per CDR3 protein. In the table there are about 330,000 distinct CDR3 sequences, less than 75% of which are singletons.

V gene TRBV4-1 combines with J gene TRBJ2-2, with TRBD2 matching 8 bases. What was sequenced was peripheral blood. This sequence originates from a man aged 40-49 years with primary liver carcinoma and hepatitis B virus infection. The CDR3 spells CANRSLAAPNTGELFF. CDR3 DNA sequence: TGCGCCAACCGCTCACTAGCGGCCCCGAACACCGGGGAGCTGTTTTTT.